This TCR beta chain came from a study of cytomegalovirus exposure and HLA in healthy donors. For the study at large: About 85 million unique TCR sequences came from HLA-typed donors in an early release. General study results and limits: According to reports, the classifier identified cytomegalovirus status with high specificity and sensitivity. When a later analysis was performed, an Asian-associated ancestry cluster reportedly had fewer N-insertions than the roughly 730-donor mean. Donors were assumed by presence/absence analyses to have roughly uniform sequencing depth.

Points on this clone: Its antigen is not identified.

PCR amplification relied on 60 Vbeta primers (plus 13 Jbeta primers). The data were produced by immunoSEQ multiplex PCR, yet TCRdb's version contains in-frame clones alone and is incomplete. The table has 46,000 or so clones, about 64% seen once. There are 16 residues in the CDR3. The V and J ends lost 4 bases and 0 bases, in that order; junction bases with no gene match: 6. Germline V lookup: CDR1 SGHAT, CDR2 FQNNGV. This chain connects TRBV11-2 to TRBJ2-1, with 7 bases identical to TRBD2. The TCR comes from a man in his fifties or sixties in good health and CMV-seropositive. Sample: PBMCs. CDR3 loop: CASSWGGGSSYNEQFF. DNA of the CDR3: TGTGCCAGCAGCTGGGGGGGAGGGAGCTCCTACAATGAGCAGTTCTTC. The full variable domain, in which reference TRBV11-2 and TRBJ2-1 provide the parts outside the CDR3, is EAGVAQSPRYKIIEKRQSVAFWCNPISGHATLYWYQQILGQGPKLLIQFQNNGVVDDSQLPKDRFSAERLKGVDSTLKIQPAKLEDSAVYLCASSWGGGSSYNEQFFGPGTRLTVL.